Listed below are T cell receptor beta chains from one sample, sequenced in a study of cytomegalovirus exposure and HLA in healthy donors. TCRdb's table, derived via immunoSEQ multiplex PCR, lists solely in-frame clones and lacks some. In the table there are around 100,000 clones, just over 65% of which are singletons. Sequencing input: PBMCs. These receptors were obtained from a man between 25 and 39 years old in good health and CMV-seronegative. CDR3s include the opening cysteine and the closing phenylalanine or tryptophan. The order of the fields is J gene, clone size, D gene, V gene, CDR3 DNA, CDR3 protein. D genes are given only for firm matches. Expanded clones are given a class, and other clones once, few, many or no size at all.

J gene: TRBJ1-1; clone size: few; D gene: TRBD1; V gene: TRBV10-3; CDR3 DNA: TGTGCCATCAGTGCGCCAGGGGGGCGGGAAGCTTTCTTT; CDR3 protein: CAISAPGGREAFF
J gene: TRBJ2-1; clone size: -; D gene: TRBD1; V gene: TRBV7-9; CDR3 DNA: TGTGCCAGCAGCTCCCGGACAGGGGGATTCCGGCTACAAGGTGAGCAGTTCTTC; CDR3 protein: CASSSRTGGFRLQGEQFF
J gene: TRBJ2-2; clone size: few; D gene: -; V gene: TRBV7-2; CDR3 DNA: TGTGCCAGCAGCCCAAATACCGGGGAGCTGTTTTTT; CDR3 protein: CASSPNTGELFF
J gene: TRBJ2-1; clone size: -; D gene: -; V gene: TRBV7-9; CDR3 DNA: TGTGCCAGCAGCCTTCATCTAAATGAGCAGTTCTTC; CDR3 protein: CASSLHLNEQFF
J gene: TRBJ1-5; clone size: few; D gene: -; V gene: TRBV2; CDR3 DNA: TGTGCCAGCAGTTCTAGACAGCCCCTCATAGGACCCCAGCATTTT; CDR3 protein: CASSSRQPLIGPQHF
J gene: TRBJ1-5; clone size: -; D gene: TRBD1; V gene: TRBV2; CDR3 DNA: TGTGCCAGCAGTGGGACAGGGGGAGGTCAGCCCCAGCATTTT; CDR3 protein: CASSGTGGGQPQHF
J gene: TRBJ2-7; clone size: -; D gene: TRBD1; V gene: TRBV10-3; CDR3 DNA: TGTGCCATCAGGGACAGGCTGAACTACGAGCAGTACTTC; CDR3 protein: CAIRDRLNYEQYF
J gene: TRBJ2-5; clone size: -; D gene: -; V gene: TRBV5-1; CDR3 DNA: TGCGCCAGCAGCTTGGTACCAGGGACTGGAGAGACCCAGTACTTC; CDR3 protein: CASSLVPGTGETQYF
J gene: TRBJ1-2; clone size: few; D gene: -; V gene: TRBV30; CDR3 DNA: TGTGCCTGGCATCAGGAAGGCTACACCTTC; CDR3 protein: CAWHQEGYTF
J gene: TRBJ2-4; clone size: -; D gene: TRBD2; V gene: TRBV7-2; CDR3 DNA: TGTGCCAGCAGCGTTGGACTAGCGCAGACCAAAAACATTCAGTACTTC; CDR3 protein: CASSVGLAQTKNIQYF
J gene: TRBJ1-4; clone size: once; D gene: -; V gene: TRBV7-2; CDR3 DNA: TGTGCCAGCAGCTCAGGAAAAAACCTAAGACAGAATGAAAAACTGTTTTTT; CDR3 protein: CASSSGKNLRQNEKLFF
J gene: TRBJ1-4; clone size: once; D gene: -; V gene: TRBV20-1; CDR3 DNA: TGCAGTGCTAGGTCTTATGAAAAACTGTTTTTT; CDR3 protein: CSARSYEKLFF
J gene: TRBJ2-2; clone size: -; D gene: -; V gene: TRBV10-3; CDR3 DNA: TGTGCCATCAGGACAGAGAACACCGGGGAGCTGTTTTTT; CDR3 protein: CAIRTENTGELFF
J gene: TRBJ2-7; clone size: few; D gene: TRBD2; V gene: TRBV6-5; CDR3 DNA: TGTGCCAGCTCCCCGGGACTAGCGTCCGAGCAGTACTTC; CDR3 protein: CASSPGLASEQYF
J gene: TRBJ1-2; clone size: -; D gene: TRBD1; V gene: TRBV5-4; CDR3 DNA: TGTGCCAGCAGCCACAGGGGGTGGGTTGGCTACACCTTC; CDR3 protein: CASSHRGWVGYTF
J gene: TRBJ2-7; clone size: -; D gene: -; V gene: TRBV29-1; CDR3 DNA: TGCAGCGTTGGAGGAGACGAGCAGTACTTC; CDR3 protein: CSVGGDEQYF
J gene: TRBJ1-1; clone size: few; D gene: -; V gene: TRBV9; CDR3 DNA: TGTGCCAGCAGCGTAGATGGGGCATTGAACACTGAAGCTTTCTTT; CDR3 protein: CASSVDGALNTEAFF
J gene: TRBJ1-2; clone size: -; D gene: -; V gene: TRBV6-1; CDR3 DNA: TGTGCCAGCACCGAGCCGGGTAGCGGCTACACCTTC; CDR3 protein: CASTEPGSGYTF
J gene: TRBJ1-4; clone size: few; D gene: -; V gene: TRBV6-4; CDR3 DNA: TGTGCCAGCAGCCGAAGGCCGGACAGTAATGAAAAACTGTTTTTT; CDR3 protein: CASSRRPDSNEKLFF
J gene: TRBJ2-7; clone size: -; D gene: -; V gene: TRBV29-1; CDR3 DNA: TGCAGCGCCCTGACAGGTTTGGCGAACGAGCAGTACTTC; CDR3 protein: CSALTGLANEQYF
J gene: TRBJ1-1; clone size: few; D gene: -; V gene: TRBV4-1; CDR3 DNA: TGCGCCAGCAGCCGCCAGGGTTCCGAAGCTTTCTTT; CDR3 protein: CASSRQGSEAFF
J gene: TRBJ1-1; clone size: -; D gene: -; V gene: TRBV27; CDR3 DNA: TGTGCCAGCAGTTTACTAGGGAACACTGAAGCTTTCTTT; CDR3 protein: CASSLLGNTEAFF
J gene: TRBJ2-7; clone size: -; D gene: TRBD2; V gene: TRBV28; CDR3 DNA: TGTGCCAGCAGCCGAGGACTAGCGGACCGTCACTTC; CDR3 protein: CASSRGLADRHF
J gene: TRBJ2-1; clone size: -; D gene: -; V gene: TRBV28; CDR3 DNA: TGTGCCAGCAGTTTGGTGACAGGAGGTAAGCCTCGCTACAATGAGCAGTTCTTC; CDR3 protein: CASSLVTGGKPRYNEQFF
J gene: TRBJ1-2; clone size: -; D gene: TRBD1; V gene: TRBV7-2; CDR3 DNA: TGTGCCAGCAGCTTAGCGCCAGACAGGGGGCGGGGCTACACCTTC; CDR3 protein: CASSLAPDRGRGYTF
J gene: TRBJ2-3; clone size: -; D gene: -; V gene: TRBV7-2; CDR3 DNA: TGTGCCAGCAGGCGGGACAGTATAGATACGCAGTATTTT; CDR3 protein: CASRRDSIDTQYF
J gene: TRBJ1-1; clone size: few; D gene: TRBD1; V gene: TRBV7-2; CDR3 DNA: TGTGCCAGCAGTAAAGGGGGCCCTATGAACACTGAAGCTTTCTTT; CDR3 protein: CASSKGGPMNTEAFF
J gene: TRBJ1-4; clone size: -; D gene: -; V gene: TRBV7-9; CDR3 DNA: TGTGCCAGCAGCCTCGGGGGGTCTAATGAAAAACTGTTTTTT; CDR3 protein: CASSLGGSNEKLFF